This entry lists 23 T cell receptor beta chains sequenced from one sample in a study of graft-versus-host responses after intestinal transplantation (dated by TCRdb to the early 2020s). The library was generated by the immunoSEQ multiplex PCR assay. Sourced from immuneACCESS, this table was stored by TCRdb with only in-frame sequences that have V and J called. A share of the clones is absent; for the studies checked, an unresolved V gene accounts for under half, and the remainder has no known explanation. The sample table shows 75,000 to 100,000 clones, and approximately 90% are seen once. Jointly, the top ten make up about 16% of the sample. Specimen: PBMCs, collected 450 to 480 days after intestinal transplant. The receptors were sampled from a human patient who received an intestinal transplant, so some T cells may come from the graft donor.

This sequence joins TRBV6-4 and TRBJ2-1; 7 nucleotides agree with TRBD2. Germline-derived CDR1 and CDR2 are MRHNA and SNTAGT. V lost 8 bases to trimming and J lost 8 bases; unmatched junction nucleotides: 6. The CDR3 consists of 12 residues. CDR3: CASGRGSHEQFF. In DNA form, the CDR3 reads TGTGCCAGCGGGCGGGGGTCGCATGAGCAGTTCTTC.

The chain combines TRBV7-3 with TRBJ2-1, with D perhaps TRBD1 (6 bases). The CDR3 spans 14 residues. CDR1 and CDR2 (germline): SGHTA, FQGTGA. V shed 1 base and J shed 9 bases, with 13 bases lying between them. CDR3 DNA sequence: TGTGCCAGCAGCTTAATCGGTGGGGGCTCTGAGCAGTTCTTC. Translated: CASSLIGGGSEQFF.

This chain joins TRBV11-2 and TRBJ1-1; the D gene is possibly TRBD1 (5 bases). V dropped 3 bases and J dropped 4 bases, with 24 bases sitting between them. The length of the CDR3 is 18 residues. The V gene's germline CDR1 is SGHAT and CDR2 FQNNGV. The CDR3 sequence: CASSFRGVPGWGRTEAFF. The CDR3 DNA sequence: TGTGCCAGCAGCTTTCGAGGGGTCCCCGGATGGGGTCGCACTGAAGCTTTCTTT. The full variable domain, completed using reference TRBV11-2 and TRBJ1-1, is EAGVAQSPRYKIIEKRQSVAFWCNPISGHATLYWYQQILGQGPKLLIQFQNNGVVDDSQLPKDRFSAERLKGVDSTLKIQPAKLEDSAVYLCASSFRGVPGWGRTEAFFGQGTRLTVV.

The genes are TRBV5-1 and TRBJ1-1; 8 bases align to TRBD1. This CDR3 has 15 amino acids. Losses at the gene ends were 0 bases for V and 7 bases for J; bases not matched to a gene: 8. CDR1 and CDR2 from the germline V gene are SGHRS and YFSETQ. In nucleotides, the CDR3 is TGCGCCAGCAGCTTGGTAGGGGCAGGGGGCAGTGAAGCTTTCTTT. Amino acid sequence: CASSLVGAGGSEAFF.

The chain is built from TRBV5-1 and TRBJ2-1; 11 bases are shared with TRBD2. This CDR3 contains 16 residues. Germline CDR1 reads SGHRS; CDR2 reads YFSETQ. The V segment lost 2 bases and the J segment 4 bases; nucleotides outside the gene matches: 5. The CDR3 is CASSLGASGGYNEQFF. CDR3 sequence (DNA): TGCGCCAGCAGCTTAGGGGCTAGCGGGGGGTACAATGAGCAGTTCTTC.

The chain uses TRBV11-2 and TRBJ2-7; TRBD1 might be the D (6 bases). Germline CDR1 and CDR2: SGHAT and FQNNGV. The CDR3 sequence is 14 residues long. Trimming took 5 bases from V and 2 from J, leaving 13 bases between them. This CDR3 reads CASSGSRGTYEQYF. The CDR3 DNA is TGTGCCAGCAGCGGGAGCAGGGGAACCTACGAGCAGTACTTC.

This chain joins TRBV29-1 and TRBJ1-2; the D is unclear. This CDR3 has 12 amino acids. V dropped 4 bases and J dropped 4 bases, with 10 bases sitting between them. The germline V gene encodes CDR1 SQVTM and CDR2 ANQGSEA. The CDR3, as DNA: TGCAGCGTTGCGGGCCGACCCTATGGCTACACCTTC. Its protein is CSVAGRPYGYTF.

The genes are TRBV6-4 and TRBJ1-1; D remains unclear. V lost 6 bases and J 0 bases, leaving 8 bases between the germline ends. Germline V gene lookup returns CDR1 MRHNA and CDR2 SNTAGT. CDR3 size: 13 residues. Here the CDR3 reads CASSLQMNTEAFF. The CDR3 DNA reads as TGTGCCAGCAGCCTACAGATGAACACTGAAGCTTTCTTT.

The chain uses TRBV29-1 and TRBJ1-2; maybe TRBD1 (5 bases). The CDR3 extends over 11 amino acids. From germline, CDR1 is SQVTM and CDR2 ANQGSEA. The V end lost 4 bases, the J end lost 6 bases, and 9 bases lay between the germline ends. CDR3 sequence: CSVVGTDGYTF. The CDR3 DNA reads as TGCAGCGTTGTAGGGACGGATGGCTACACCTTC.

CDR3: CASSPGLAGDTQYF. Here the CDR3 DNA reads TGCGCCAGCAGCCCCGGACTAGCGGGAGATACGCAGTATTTT. V gene TRBV5-1 combines with J gene TRBJ2-3; 11 bases are shared with TRBD2. After removal of 4 bases from V and 5 bases from J, the junction contained 3 bases not matched to a gene. Germline-derived CDR1 and CDR2 are SGHRS and YFSETQ. The CDR3 extends over 14 amino acids. The variable domain in full, with the rest retrieved from reference TRBV5-1 and TRBJ2-3, is KAGVTQTPRYLIKTRGQQVTLSCSPISGHRSVSWYQQTPGQGLQFLFEYFSETQRNKGNFPGRFSGRQFSNSRSEMNVSTLELGDSALYLCASSPGLAGDTQYFGPGTRLTVL.

The chain carries TRBV5-6 and TRBJ2-7; 7 nucleotides line up with TRBD1. V was clipped by 1 base and J by 4 bases; unmatched bases: 2. In germline, CDR1 is SGHDT, CDR2 YYEEEE. The CDR3 consists of 13 residues. The CDR3 nucleotides read TGTGCCAGCAGCTTGACAGGGGAGTACGAGCAGTACTTC. It translates to CASSLTGEYEQYF. Full variable domain (rest looked up from reference TRBV5-6 and TRBJ2-7): DAGVTQSPTHLIKTRGQQVTLRCSPKSGHDTVSWYQQALGQGPQFIFQYYEEEERQRGNFPDRFSGHQFPNYSSELNVNALLLGDSALYLCASSLTGEYEQYFGPGTRLTVT.

This chain connects TRBV18 to TRBJ2-3; 10 positions match TRBD2. This CDR3 contains 15 residues. Per the germline V gene, CDR1 is KGHSH and CDR2 is LQKENI. With 4 bases clipped from V and 1 base from J, the junction kept 2 bases outside the gene matches. CDR3 loop: CASSRGLAGTDTQYF. The CDR3 region has the DNA TGTGCCAGCTCACGAGGACTAGCGGGCACAGATACGCAGTATTTT.

On this clone: Here the CDR3 omits its conserved ending phenylalanine or tryptophan, so a read error is the likely source. The rearrangement joins TRBV5-4 to TRBJ1-2, with D tentatively TRBD1 (5 bases). This CDR3 comprises 14 residues. V was clipped by 0 bases and J by 4 bases, with 10 bases between them. Germline V gene lookup returns CDR1 SGHNT and CDR2 YYREEE (reference sequence). This CDR3 reads CASSLGRGVYGYTL. As DNA, the CDR3 is TGTGCCAGCAGCTTGGGTCGGGGGGTCTATGGCTACACCCTC.

The CDR3 here is CASSPPRAAGNTIYF. The DNA of the CDR3 is TGTGCCAGCTCACCACCGAGGGCGGCTGGAAACACCATATATTTT. The rearrangement uses TRBV18 and TRBJ1-3; D unresolved. V lost 0 bases, J lost 2 bases, and 8 bases lay in between. From germline, CDR1 is KGHSH and CDR2 LQKENI. The CDR3 contains 15 residues.

The V gene is TRBV6-5, the J gene TRBJ1-1; 7 nucleotides line up with TRBD1. This CDR3 contains 15 residues. The V segment lost 4 bases and the J segment 5 bases; nucleotides outside the gene matches: 10. Germline V gene lookup returns CDR1 MNHEY and CDR2 SVGAGI. The CDR3 reads CASSSHKTGRTEAFF. The CDR3 nucleotides read TGTGCCAGCAGTTCCCACAAGACAGGGCGGACTGAAGCTTTCTTT.

The genes are TRBV5-1 and TRBJ1-6; no firm D call. The CDR3 runs to 15 residues. Deletions cut 0 bases from V and 7 bases from J, with 11 bases between. Germline V gene data show CDR1 as SGHRS and CDR2 as YFSETQ. This chain's CDR3 is CASSLEAPGNSPLHF. In DNA, the CDR3 is TGCGCCAGCAGCTTGGAGGCGCCGGGGAATTCACCCCTCCACTTT.

The chain combines TRBV4-1 with TRBJ2-1, with 16 bases lining up with TRBD2. The CDR3 sequence is 18 residues long. The V gene end was trimmed by 3 bases and the J gene end by 12 bases; junction bases not matched to a gene: 14. CDR1 and CDR2 from the germline V gene are MGHRA and YSYEKL. The CDR3 DNA sequence: TGCGCCAGCAGCCAGATAAGATCCGGGACTAGCGGGGGGGCCGGGCAGTTCTTC. Its translation: CASSQIRSGTSGGAGQFF.

The chain links TRBV5-6 to TRBJ1-1; a possible D gene is TRBD1 (6 bases). Germline-derived CDR1 and CDR2 are SGHDT and YYEEEE. The CDR3 runs to 13 residues. V lost 2 bases and J 7 bases, leaving 12 bases between the germline ends. The CDR3 DNA is TGTGCCAGCAGCTTAGGGGGGCTTCTTGAAGCTTTCTTT. This gives the protein CASSLGGLLEAFF.

The rearrangement links TRBV6-1 to TRBJ1-2; 7 nucleotides line up with TRBD1. The V segment lost 11 bases and the J segment 5 bases; nucleotides outside the gene matches: 8. The germline V gene encodes CDR1 MNHNS and CDR2 SASEGT. The CDR3 contains 12 residues. CDR3 DNA sequence: TGTGCCGGCACACGGACAGGATATGGCTACACCTTC. Translated: CAGTRTGYGYTF.

The rearrangement joins TRBV5-1 to TRBJ1-3, with D unresolved. This CDR3 is 14 amino acids long. Looked up from germline, CDR1 is SGHRS and CDR2 is YFSETQ. With 0 bases removed from V and 4 bases from J, the gap between germline ends came to 8 bases. Here the CDR3 reads CASSLGVGGNTIYF. Here the CDR3 DNA reads TGCGCCAGCAGCTTGGGCGTGGGGGGAAACACCATATATTTT.

This chain connects TRBV5-4 to TRBJ2-5; TRBD2 matches 9 bases. The V gene end was trimmed by 0 bases and the J gene end by 5 bases; junction bases not matched to a gene: 8. CDR3 length equals 16 residues. Per the germline V gene, CDR1 is SGHNT and CDR2 is YYREEE (reference sequence). CDR3 amino acids: CASSLGASGDAETQYF. The DNA of the CDR3 is TGTGCCAGCAGCTTGGGGGCTAGCGGGGACGCGGAGACCCAGTACTTC.

J is TRBJ1-1 and V is TRBV18; D gene uncertain. Germline CDR1 KGHSH, CDR2 LQKENI. CDR3 length: 15 amino acids. V lost 6 bases, J lost 5 bases, and 19 bases lay in between. The CDR3 protein is CASSPELSLGTEAFF. In DNA, the CDR3 is TGTGCCAGCTCCCCCGAGTTGAGCCTGGGGACTGAAGCTTTCTTT.

This rearrangement joins TRBV6-5 to TRBJ1-4, with 8 nucleotides matching TRBD1. The CDR3 loop spans 14 amino acids. Germline V gene sequence: CDR1 MNHEY, CDR2 SVGAGI. Unmatched junction bases numbered 4, after V lost 5 bases and J lost 5 bases. The CDR3 DNA follows: TGTGCCAGCAGTACATACAGGGGGAATGAAAAACTGTTTTTT. The encoded protein is CASSTYRGNEKLFF.